The present T cell receptor (beta chain) was sequenced within a study of blood T cell repertoires in COVID-19. The overall study: COVID-19 samples, acute and convalescent, were from the United States, Italy and Spain.

Clones were sequenced by immunoSEQ multiplex PCR, and TCRdb holds only the in-frame ones, with some missing. This table has 200,000 to 250,000 clones, less than 85% appearing once. This CDR3 region has 14 residues. V was shortened by 3 bases and J by 2 bases, with 8 bases between the two germline ends. Germline assignment: CDR1 ENHRY and CDR2 SYGVKD. The specimen sequenced was peripheral blood. V and J are TRBV10-3 and TRBJ1-5; TRBD1 might be the D (6 bases). The TCR sequence derives from a woman of 80 years or more with acute or convalescent COVID-19. The CDR3 protein is CAISDYRGNQPQHF. CDR3 nucleotides: TGTGCCATCAGTGACTACAGGGGCAATCAGCCCCAGCATTTT.